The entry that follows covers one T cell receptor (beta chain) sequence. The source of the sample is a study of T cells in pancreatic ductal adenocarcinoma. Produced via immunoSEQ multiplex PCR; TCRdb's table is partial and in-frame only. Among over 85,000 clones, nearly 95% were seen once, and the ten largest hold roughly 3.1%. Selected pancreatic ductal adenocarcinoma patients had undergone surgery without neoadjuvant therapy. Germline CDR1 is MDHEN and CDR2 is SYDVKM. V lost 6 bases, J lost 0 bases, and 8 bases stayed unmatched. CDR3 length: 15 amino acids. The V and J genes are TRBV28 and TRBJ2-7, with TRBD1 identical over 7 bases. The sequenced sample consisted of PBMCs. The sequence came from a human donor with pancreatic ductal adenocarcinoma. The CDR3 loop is CASREKAGGSYEQYF. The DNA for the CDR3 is TGTGCCAGCAGAGAGAAGGCAGGGGGCTCCTACGAGCAGTACTTC.